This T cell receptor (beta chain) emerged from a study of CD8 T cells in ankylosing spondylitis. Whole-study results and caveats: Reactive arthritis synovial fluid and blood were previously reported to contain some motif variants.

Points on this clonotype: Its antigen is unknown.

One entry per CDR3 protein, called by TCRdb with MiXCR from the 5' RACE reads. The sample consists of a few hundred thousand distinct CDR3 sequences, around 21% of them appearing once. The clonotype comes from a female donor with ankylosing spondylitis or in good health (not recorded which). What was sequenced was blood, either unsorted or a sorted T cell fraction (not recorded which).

DNA for the CDR3: TGTGCCAGCAGTTACTCGAACAATGAGCAGTTCTTC. It encodes CASSYSNNEQFF. The genes are TRBV6-2 or TRBV6-3 and TRBJ2-1; no clear D gene. The germline gives CDR1 MNHEY, CDR2 SVGEGT. This CDR3 comprises 12 residues. Deletions cut 0 bases from V and 5 bases from J, with 2 bases between.